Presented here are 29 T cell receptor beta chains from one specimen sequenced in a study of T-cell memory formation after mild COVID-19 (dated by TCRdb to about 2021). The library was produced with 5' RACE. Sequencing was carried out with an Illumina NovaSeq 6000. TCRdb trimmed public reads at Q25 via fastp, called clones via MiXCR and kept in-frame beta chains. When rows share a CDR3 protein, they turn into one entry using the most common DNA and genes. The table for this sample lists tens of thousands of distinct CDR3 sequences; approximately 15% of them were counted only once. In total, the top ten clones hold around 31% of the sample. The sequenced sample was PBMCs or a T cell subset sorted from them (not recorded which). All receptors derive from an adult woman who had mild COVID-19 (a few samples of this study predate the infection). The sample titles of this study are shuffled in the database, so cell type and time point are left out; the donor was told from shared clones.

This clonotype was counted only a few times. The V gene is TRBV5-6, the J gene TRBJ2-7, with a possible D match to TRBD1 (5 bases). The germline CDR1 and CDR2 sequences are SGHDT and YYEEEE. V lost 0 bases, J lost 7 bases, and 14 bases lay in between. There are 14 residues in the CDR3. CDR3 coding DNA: TGTGCCAGCAGCTTGGAGGCAGGGCTCGGAGAGCAGTACTTC. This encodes CASSLEAGLGEQYF.

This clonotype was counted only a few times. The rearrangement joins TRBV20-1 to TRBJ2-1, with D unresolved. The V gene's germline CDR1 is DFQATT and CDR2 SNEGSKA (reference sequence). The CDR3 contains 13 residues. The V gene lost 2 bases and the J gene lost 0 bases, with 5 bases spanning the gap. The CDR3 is CSARHSSYNEQFF. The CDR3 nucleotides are TGCAGTGCTAGACATAGCTCCTACAATGAGCAGTTCTTC.

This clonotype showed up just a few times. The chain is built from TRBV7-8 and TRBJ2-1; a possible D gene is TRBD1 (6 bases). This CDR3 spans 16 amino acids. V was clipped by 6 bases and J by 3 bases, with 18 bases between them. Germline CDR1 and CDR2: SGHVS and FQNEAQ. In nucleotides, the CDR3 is TGTGCCAGCAGTAACTCGCCCGGGACACTCTACAATGAGCAGTTCTTC. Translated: CASSNSPGTLYNEQFF.

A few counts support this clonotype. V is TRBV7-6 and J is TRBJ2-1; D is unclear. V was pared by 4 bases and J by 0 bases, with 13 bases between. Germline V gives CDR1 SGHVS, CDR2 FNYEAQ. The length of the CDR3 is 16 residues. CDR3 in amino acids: CASSSVMLSSYNEQFF. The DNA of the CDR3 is TGTGCCAGCAGCTCCGTTATGCTAAGCTCCTACAATGAGCAGTTCTTC. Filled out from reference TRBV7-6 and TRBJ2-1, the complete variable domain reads GAGVSQSPRYKVTKRGQDVALRCDPISGHVSLYWYRQALGQGPEFLTYFNYEAQQDKSGLPNDRFSAERPEGSISTLTIQRTEQRDSAMYRCASSSVMLSSYNEQFFGPGTRLTVL.

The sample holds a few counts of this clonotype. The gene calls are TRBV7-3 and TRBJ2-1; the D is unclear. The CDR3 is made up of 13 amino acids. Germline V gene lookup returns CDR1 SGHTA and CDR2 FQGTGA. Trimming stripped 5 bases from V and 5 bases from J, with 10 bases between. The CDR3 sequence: CASSENANNEQFF. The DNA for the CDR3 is TGTGCCAGCAGCGAGAATGCAAACAATGAGCAGTTCTTC.

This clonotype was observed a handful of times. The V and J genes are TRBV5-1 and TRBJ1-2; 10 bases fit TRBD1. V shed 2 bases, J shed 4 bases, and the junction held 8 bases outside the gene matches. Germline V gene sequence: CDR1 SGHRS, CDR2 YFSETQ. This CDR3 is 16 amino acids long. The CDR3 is CASSFATGGLIYGYTF. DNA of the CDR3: TGCGCCAGCAGCTTTGCGACAGGGGGCTTGATCTATGGCTACACCTTC.

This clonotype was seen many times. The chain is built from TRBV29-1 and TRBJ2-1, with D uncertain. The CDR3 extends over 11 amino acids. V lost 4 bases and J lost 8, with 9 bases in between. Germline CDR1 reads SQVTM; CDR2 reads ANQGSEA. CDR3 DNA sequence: TGCAGCGTTGTTGGTATGGATGAGCAGTTCTTC. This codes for CSVVGMDEQFF.

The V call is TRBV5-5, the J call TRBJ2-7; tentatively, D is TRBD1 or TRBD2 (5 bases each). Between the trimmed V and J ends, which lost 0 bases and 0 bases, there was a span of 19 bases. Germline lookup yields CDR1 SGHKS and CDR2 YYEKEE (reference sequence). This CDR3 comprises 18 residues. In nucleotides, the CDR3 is TGTGCCAGCAGCTTGGGACGTAAACTGGGGACGGTCTCCTACGAGCAGTACTTC. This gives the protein CASSLGRKLGTVSYEQYF.

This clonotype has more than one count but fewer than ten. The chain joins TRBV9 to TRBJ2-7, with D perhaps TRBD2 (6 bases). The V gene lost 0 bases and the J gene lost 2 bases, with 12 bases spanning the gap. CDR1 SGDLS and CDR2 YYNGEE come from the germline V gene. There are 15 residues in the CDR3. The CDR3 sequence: CASSVGGDSTYEQYF. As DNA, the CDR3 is TGTGCCAGCAGCGTAGGGGGGGACTCGACCTACGAGCAGTACTTC.

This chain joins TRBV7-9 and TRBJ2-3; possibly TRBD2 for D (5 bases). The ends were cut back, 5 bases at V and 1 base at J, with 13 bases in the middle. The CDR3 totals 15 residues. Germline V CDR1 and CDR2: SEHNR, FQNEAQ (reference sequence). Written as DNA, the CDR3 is TGTGCCAGCAGCGTTGGGAGTACGGGCACAGATACGCAGTATTTT. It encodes CASSVGSTGTDTQYF.

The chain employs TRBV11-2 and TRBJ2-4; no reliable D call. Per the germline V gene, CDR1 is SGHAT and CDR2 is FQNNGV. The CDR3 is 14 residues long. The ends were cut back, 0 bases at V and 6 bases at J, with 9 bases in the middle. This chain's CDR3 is CASSLELGRNIQYF. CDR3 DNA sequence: TGTGCCAGCAGCTTAGAGCTCGGCAGAAACATTCAGTACTTC.

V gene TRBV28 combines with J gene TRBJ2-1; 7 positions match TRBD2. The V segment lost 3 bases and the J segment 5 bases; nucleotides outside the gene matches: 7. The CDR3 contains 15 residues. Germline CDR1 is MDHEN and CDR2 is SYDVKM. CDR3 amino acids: CASSFGLAVNNEQFF. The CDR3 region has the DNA TGTGCCAGCAGTTTCGGGCTAGCGGTCAACAATGAGCAGTTCTTC.

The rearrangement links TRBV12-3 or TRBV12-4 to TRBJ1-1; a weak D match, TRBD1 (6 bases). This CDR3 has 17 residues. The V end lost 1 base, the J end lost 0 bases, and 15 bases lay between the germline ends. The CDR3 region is CASSLDLMGHMNTEAFF. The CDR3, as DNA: TGTGCCAGCAGTTTAGATCTTATGGGACACATGAACACTGAAGCTTTCTTT.

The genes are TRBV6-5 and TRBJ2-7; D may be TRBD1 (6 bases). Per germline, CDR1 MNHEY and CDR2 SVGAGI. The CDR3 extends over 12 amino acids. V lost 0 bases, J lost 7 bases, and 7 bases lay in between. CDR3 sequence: CASSYSQGEQYF. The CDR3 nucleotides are TGTGCCAGCAGTTACTCGCAGGGGGAGCAGTACTTC.

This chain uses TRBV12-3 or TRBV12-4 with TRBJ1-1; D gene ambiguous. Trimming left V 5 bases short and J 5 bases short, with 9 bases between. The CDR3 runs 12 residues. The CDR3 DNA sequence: TGTGCCAGCAGTCTGGCCGCTACTGAAGCTTTCTTT. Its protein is CASSLAATEAFF.

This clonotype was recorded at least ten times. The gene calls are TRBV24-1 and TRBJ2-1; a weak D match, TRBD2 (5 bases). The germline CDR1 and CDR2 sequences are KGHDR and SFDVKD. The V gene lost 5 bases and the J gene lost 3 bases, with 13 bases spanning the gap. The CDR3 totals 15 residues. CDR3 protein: CATSARPGFYNEQFF. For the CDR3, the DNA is TGTGCCACCAGTGCTCGACCGGGATTCTACAATGAGCAGTTCTTC.

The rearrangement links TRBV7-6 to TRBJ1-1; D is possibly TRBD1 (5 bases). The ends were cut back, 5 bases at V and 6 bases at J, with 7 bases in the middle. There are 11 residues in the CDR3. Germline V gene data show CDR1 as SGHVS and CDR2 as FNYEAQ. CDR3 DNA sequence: TGTGCCAGCAGCACAGGTCCTGAAGCTTTCTTT. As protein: CASSTGPEAFF.

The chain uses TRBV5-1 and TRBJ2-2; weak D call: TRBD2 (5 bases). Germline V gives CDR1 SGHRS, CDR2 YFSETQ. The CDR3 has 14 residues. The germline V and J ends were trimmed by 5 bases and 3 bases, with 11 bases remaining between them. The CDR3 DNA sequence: TGCGCCAGCAGAGAGGGTTTTTACACCGGGGAGCTGTTTTTT. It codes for CASREGFYTGELFF.

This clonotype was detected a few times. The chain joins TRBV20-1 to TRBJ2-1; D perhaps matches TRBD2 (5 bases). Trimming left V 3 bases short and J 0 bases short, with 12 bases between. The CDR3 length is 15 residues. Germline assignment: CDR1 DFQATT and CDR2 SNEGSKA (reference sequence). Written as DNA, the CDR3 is TGCAGTGCTAGCAGCGGAAGGAGCTCCTACAATGAGCAGTTCTTC. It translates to CSASSGRSSYNEQFF.

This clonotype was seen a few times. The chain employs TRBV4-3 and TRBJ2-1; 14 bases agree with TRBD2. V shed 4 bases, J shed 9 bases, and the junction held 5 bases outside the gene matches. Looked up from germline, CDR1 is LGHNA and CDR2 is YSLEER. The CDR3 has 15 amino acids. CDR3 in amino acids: CASSPGTSGSGEQFF. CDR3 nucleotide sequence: TGCGCCAGCAGCCCCGGGACTAGCGGGAGTGGTGAGCAGTTCTTC.

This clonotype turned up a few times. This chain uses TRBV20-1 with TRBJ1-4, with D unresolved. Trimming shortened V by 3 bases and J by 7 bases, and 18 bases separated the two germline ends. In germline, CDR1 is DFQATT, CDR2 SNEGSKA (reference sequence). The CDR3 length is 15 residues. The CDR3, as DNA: TGCAGTGCTAGGGTTGTCGGGGAAGGTGGTGAAAAACTGTTTTTT. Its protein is CSARVVGEGGEKLFF.

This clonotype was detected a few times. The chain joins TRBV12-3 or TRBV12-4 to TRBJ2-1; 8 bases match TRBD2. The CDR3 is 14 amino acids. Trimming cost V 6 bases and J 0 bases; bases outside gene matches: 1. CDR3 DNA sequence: TGTGCCAGCAGCCTAGCGGGCTCCTACAATGAGCAGTTCTTC. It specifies CASSLAGSYNEQFF.

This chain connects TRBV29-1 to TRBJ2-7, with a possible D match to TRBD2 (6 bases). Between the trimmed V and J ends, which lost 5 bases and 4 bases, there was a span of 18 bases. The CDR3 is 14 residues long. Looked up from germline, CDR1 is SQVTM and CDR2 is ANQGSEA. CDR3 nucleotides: TGCAGCGTTTTAATCGGGGGACGTTTGTACGAGCAGTACTTC. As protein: CSVLIGGRLYEQYF.

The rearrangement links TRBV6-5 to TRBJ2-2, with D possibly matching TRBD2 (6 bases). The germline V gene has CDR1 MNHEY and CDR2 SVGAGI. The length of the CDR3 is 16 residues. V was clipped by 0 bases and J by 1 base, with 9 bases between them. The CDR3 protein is CASSYSISGNTGELFF. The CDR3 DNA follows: TGTGCCAGCAGTTACTCGATTAGCGGGAACACCGGGGAGCTGTTTTTT.

The CDR3 DNA sequence: TGCGCCAGCAGCCTGCTTCTAAGAAGCAATCAGCCCCAGCATTTT. Translating gives CASSLLLRSNQPQHF. The gene calls are TRBV4-1 and TRBJ1-5; D unclear. V was shortened by 4 bases and J by 1 base, with 11 bases between the two germline ends. The length of the CDR3 is 15 residues. Germline assignment: CDR1 MGHRA and CDR2 YSYEKL.

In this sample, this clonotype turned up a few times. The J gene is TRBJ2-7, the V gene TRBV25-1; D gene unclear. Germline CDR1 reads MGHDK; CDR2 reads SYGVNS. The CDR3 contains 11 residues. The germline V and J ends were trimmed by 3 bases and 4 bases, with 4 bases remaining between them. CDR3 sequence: CASSEWYEQYF. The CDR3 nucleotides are TGTGCCAGCAGTGAGTGGTACGAGCAGTACTTC.

CDR3 DNA sequence: TGTGCCAGTAGTTCGGCAGCCTATGGCTACACCTTC. Protein sequence: CASSSAAYGYTF. V gene TRBV19 combines with J gene TRBJ1-2, with D unresolved. Trimming shortened V by 5 bases and J by 4 bases, and 8 bases separated the two germline ends. Germline CDR1 LNHDA, CDR2 SQIVND (reference sequence). CDR3 length: 12 amino acids. Supplemented by reference TRBV19 and TRBJ1-2, the full variable domain reads DGGITQSPKYLFRKEGQNVTLSCEQNLNHDAMYWYRQDPGQGLRLIYYSQIVNDFQKGDIAEGYSVSREKKESFPLTVTSAQKNPTAFYLCASSSAAYGYTFGSGTRLTVV.

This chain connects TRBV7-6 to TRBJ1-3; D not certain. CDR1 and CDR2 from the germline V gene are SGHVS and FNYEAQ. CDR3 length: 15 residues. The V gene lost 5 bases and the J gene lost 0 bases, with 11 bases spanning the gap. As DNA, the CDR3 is TGTGCCAGCAGCCTGGACGGGCTCTCTGGAAACACCATATATTTT. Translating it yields CASSLDGLSGNTIYF.

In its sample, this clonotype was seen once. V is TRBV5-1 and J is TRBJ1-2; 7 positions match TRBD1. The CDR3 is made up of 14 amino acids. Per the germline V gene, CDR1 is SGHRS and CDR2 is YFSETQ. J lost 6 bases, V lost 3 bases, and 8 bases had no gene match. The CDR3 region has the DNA TGCGCCAGCAGCTCGGGACAGTGCCACCATGGCTACACCTTC. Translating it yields CASSSGQCHHGYTF.